These 16 T cell receptor beta chains were sequenced from one sample in a study of blood T cell repertoires in COVID-19. The protocol was immunoSEQ multiplex PCR, while the TCRdb copy is restricted to in-frame clones and leaves out a portion. This table holds fewer than 250,000 clones, approximately 90% found once. Sequencing input: peripheral blood. The origin of the receptors is a man aged 45-60 years with acute or convalescent COVID-19.

This clone was picked up one time. The V call is TRBV7-9, the J call TRBJ1-2; a weak D match, TRBD1 (6 bases). Germline values: CDR1 SEHNR, CDR2 FQNEAQ (reference sequence). V was cut by 3 bases and J by 6 bases, with 11 bases left in between. The CDR3 is 13 amino acids. The CDR3 DNA is TGTGCCAGCAGCTTTCCGGGACAACATGGCTACACCTTC. Translated, it gives CASSFPGQHGYTF.

This chain links TRBV2 with TRBJ1-6, with a weak D call TRBD1 (5 bases). V was trimmed by 7 bases and J by 9 bases, leaving 16 bases between them. Germline CDR1 and CDR2: SNHLY and FYNNEI. This CDR3 comprises 14 residues. DNA for the CDR3: TGTGCCAGCACCCGACGGGACTCCGGTTCACCCCTCCACTTT. Amino acid sequence: CASTRRDSGSPLHF. The whole variable domain, filled in from reference TRBV2 and TRBJ1-6, reads EPEVTQTPSHQVTQMGQEVILRCVPISNHLYFYWYRQILGQKVEFLVSFYNNEISEKSEIFDDQFSVERPDGSNFTLKIRSTKLEDSAMYFCASTRRDSGSPLHFGNGTRLTVT.

This sequence joins TRBV5-5 and TRBJ1-2; 7 bases fit TRBD1. Germline V lookup: CDR1 SGHKS, CDR2 YYEKEE (reference sequence). The CDR3 contains 18 residues. J gave up 4 bases and V 0 bases, and 15 bases lay outside the gene matches. In DNA, the CDR3 is TGTGCCAGCAGCTTGGAGGGGATGAACAGGGGACGGGGCTATGGCTACACCTTC. Protein product: CASSLEGMNRGRGYGYTF.

This clone was detected only a few times. The chain links TRBV19 to TRBJ1-5; D uncertain. V lost 3 bases and J 2 bases, leaving 8 bases between the germline ends. The CDR3 extends over 14 amino acids. The germline V gene has CDR1 LNHDA and CDR2 SQIVND (reference sequence). The DNA for the CDR3 is TGTGCCAGTAGTATCCCTCGGGGCAATCAGCCCCAGCATTTT. The encoded protein is CASSIPRGNQPQHF. The full variable domain, rest sourced from reference TRBV19 and TRBJ1-5, is DGGITQSPKYLFRKEGQNVTLSCEQNLNHDAMYWYRQDPGQGLRLIYYSQIVNDFQKGDIAEGYSVSREKKESFPLTVTSAQKNPTAFYLCASSIPRGNQPQHFGDGTRLSIL.

The CDR3 nucleotides read TGCAGCGTTGTGGGCGGGGGCCGGAATGAGCAGTTCTTC. As protein: CSVVGGGRNEQFF. The chain has TRBV29-1 and TRBJ2-1; D is possibly TRBD2 (7 bases). The CDR3 is made up of 13 amino acids. V lost 4 bases, J lost 7 bases, and 14 bases lay in between. Germline CDR1 is SQVTM and CDR2 is ANQGSEA.

The rearrangement joins TRBV11-1 to TRBJ1-4; D uncertain. Germline CDR1 and CDR2: SGHAT and FQDESV (reference sequence). V lost 5 bases, J lost 2 bases, and 12 bases lay in between. This CDR3 has 15 residues. The CDR3 region has the DNA TGTGCCAGCAGCGTCTCGAGGATCACTAATGAAAAACTGTTTTTT. Translated, it gives CASSVSRITNEKLFF.

This clone was seen once. The chain has TRBV30 and TRBJ2-7; TRBD2 matches 8 bases. The CDR3 extends over 14 amino acids. J was trimmed by 3 bases and V by 4 bases; bases with no gene match: 8. Per the germline V gene, CDR1 is GTSNPN and CDR2 is SVGIG (reference sequence). The CDR3 here is CAWTPGGGGYEQYF. DNA for the CDR3: TGTGCCTGGACCCCGGGGGGGGGAGGCTACGAGCAGTACTTC.

CDR3 sequence (DNA): TGTGCCAGTTACAACTCAGGGCGCAACGGGGAGCTGTTTTTT. Amino acid sequence: CASYNSGRNGELFF. The gene calls are TRBV6-5 and TRBJ2-2; D possibly corresponds to TRBD1 (5 bases). Germline CDR1 and CDR2: MNHEY and SVGAGI. The CDR3 runs to 14 residues. The V end lost 9 bases, the J end lost 7 bases, and 18 bases lay between the germline ends.

The CDR3 reads CAISESGTGRTEAFF. The CDR3 DNA is TGTGCCATCAGTGAGTCGGGGACAGGGAGGACTGAAGCTTTCTTT. The rearrangement uses TRBV10-3 and TRBJ1-1; the match to TRBD1 covers 9 bases. Looked up from germline, CDR1 is ENHRY and CDR2 is SYGVKD. This CDR3 has 15 amino acids. Trimming cost V 0 bases and J 5 bases; bases outside gene matches: 4.

The rearrangement uses TRBV6-5 and TRBJ1-6; 8 bases fit TRBD1. This CDR3 is built from 15 residues. Trimming took 8 bases from V and 6 from J; bases not matched to a gene: 9. Germline values: CDR1 MNHEY, CDR2 SVGAGI. CDR3: CASGTQGAGNSPLHF. In nucleotides, the CDR3 is TGTGCCAGCGGAACCCAGGGGGCAGGTAATTCACCCCTCCACTTT.

The rearrangement links TRBV3-1 (or the pseudogene TRBV3-2) to TRBJ2-3; the match to TRBD2 covers 7 bases. Germline V gives CDR1 LGHDT, CDR2 YNNKEL (reference sequence). Unmatched junction bases numbered 7, after V lost 1 base and J lost 3 bases. This CDR3 is 16 amino acids long. The CDR3 loop is CASSQVDGGTTDTQYF. The CDR3 DNA reads TGTGCCAGCAGCCAAGTAGACGGGGGGACTACAGATACGCAGTATTTT.

CDR3 coding DNA: TGTGCCACCACCGGAACGGACAGGGGTAACAATGAGCAGTTCTTC. Translating gives CATTGTDRGNNEQFF. The J gene is TRBJ2-1, the V gene TRBV6-5, with 9 bases that match TRBD1. The germline V gene encodes CDR1 MNHEY and CDR2 SVGAGI. After removal of 10 bases from V and 5 bases from J, the junction contained 12 bases not matched to a gene. The length of the CDR3 is 15 residues.

The chain uses TRBV25-1 and TRBJ2-2; D unresolved. Germline V gene data show CDR1 as MGHDK and CDR2 as SYGVNS. This CDR3 has 13 amino acids. V was cut by 3 bases and J by 6 bases, with 8 bases left in between. The CDR3 here is CASSDPRSGELFF. CDR3 bases: TGTGCCAGCAGTGATCCCAGGTCCGGGGAGCTGTTTTTT.

This sequence joins TRBV6-5 and TRBJ1-1; no reliable D call. V lost 6 bases to trimming and J lost 4 bases, with 18 bases between them. Germline values: CDR1 MNHEY, CDR2 SVGAGI. CDR3 length: 15 residues. CDR3 DNA: TGTGCCAGCAGAACACGGGGTTTGGTGAGCACTGAAGCTTTCTTT. Translating gives CASRTRGLVSTEAFF.

This clone has just one count. V and J are TRBV25-1 and TRBJ2-5, with TRBD1 identical over 9 bases. The V gene's germline CDR1 is MGHDK and CDR2 SYGVNS. The CDR3 runs 16 residues. V dropped 4 bases and J dropped 4; count of bases not matched to a gene: 10. CDR3 DNA sequence: TGTGCCAGCAGTGCACAGGGACAGGGTTTTCGAGAGACCCAGTACTTC. It specifies CASSAQGQGFRETQYF.

The genes are TRBV7-8 and TRBJ1-6; D may be TRBD1 (6 bases). Germline lookup yields CDR1 SGHVS and CDR2 FQNEAQ. The ends were cut back, 1 base at V and 9 bases at J, with 19 bases in the middle. The CDR3 consists of 17 residues. The CDR3 DNA is TGTGCCAGCAGCTTAGGAACCCGACAGGTTACTAGTTCACCCCTCCACTTT. Translating gives CASSLGTRQVTSSPLHF.